These 30 T cell receptor beta chains came from one sample sequenced in a study of Ad26.COV2.S vaccination and SARS-CoV-2 variants. Indicated treatment: about 20 received Ad26.COV2.S at low or high dose, single or two shots; roughly 5 received placebo; per-sample allocation not given. All samples were drawn on day 63, counting from the first vaccine or placebo injection. Produced via immunoSEQ multiplex PCR; TCRdb's table is partial and in-frame only. The sample includes around 300,000 clones, roughly 90% of them seen just once. Sample: peripheral blood, taken in a trial of Ad26.COV2.S vaccine versus placebo. The receptors come from a person between 18 and 65 years old who received the Ad26.COV2.S COVID-19 vaccine or a placebo.

J is TRBJ1-1 and V is TRBV11-2; D perhaps matches TRBD1 (5 bases). With 6 bases removed from V and 4 bases from J, the gap between germline ends came to 15 bases. This CDR3 has 14 amino acids. The germline gives CDR1 SGHAT, CDR2 FQNNGV. The CDR3 sequence: CASRNRLGPTEAFF. CDR3 sequence (DNA): TGTGCCAGCAGAAACAGGTTAGGGCCCACTGAAGCTTTCTTT.

The chain combines TRBV2 with TRBJ2-7; D uncertain. Deletions cut 2 bases from V and 2 bases from J, with 7 bases between. The CDR3 consists of 13 residues. Per the germline V gene, CDR1 is SNHLY and CDR2 is FYNNEI. The chain's CDR3 is CASSELTTYEQYF. The CDR3 region has the DNA TGTGCCAGCAGTGAACTCACCACCTACGAGCAGTACTTC.

The rearrangement joins TRBV6-5 to TRBJ2-1, with 9 nucleotides matching TRBD1. This CDR3 comprises 15 residues. The trim removed 6 bases at V and 6 bases at J, leaving 9 bases unmatched. Per the germline V gene, CDR1 is MNHEY and CDR2 is SVGAGI. The CDR3 loop reads CASSLGTGRGNEQFF. The CDR3 bases are TGTGCCAGCAGCCTTGGGACAGGGCGCGGCAATGAGCAGTTCTTC.

This chain uses TRBV28 with TRBJ2-7; D remains ambiguous. This CDR3 comprises 15 residues. Germline loops: CDR1 MDHEN, CDR2 SYDVKM. Between the trimmed V and J ends, which lost 1 base and 2 bases, there was a span of 12 bases. CDR3 bases: TGTGCCAGCAGTTTATCCCGAGGACGGGCCTACGAGCAGTACTTC. It is translated as CASSLSRGRAYEQYF.

This chain links TRBV7-9 with TRBJ1-3; 8 nucleotides line up with TRBD1. The CDR3 runs 15 residues. Germline V lookup: CDR1 SEHNR, CDR2 FQNEAQ (reference sequence). Losses at the gene ends were 4 bases for V and 4 bases for J; bases not matched to a gene: 6. DNA of the CDR3: TGTGCCAGCAGCTCCCAGGGGGCGCGAGGAAACACCATATATTTT. Encoded protein: CASSSQGARGNTIYF.

This rearrangement joins TRBV4-3 to TRBJ2-1; 9 bases match TRBD2. CDR3 size: 16 residues. Looked up from germline, CDR1 is LGHNA and CDR2 is YSLEER. Trimming cost V 1 base and J 4 bases; bases outside gene matches: 5. Written as DNA, the CDR3 is TGCGCCAGCAGCCAAGCCCCGGGACTAGCTTACAATGAGCAGTTCTTC. It is translated as CASSQAPGLAYNEQFF.

V is TRBV2 and J is TRBJ2-2; TRBD1 agrees at 9 bases. Germline CDR1 SNHLY, CDR2 FYNNEI. The CDR3 runs 15 residues. J lost 6 bases, V lost 1 base, and 3 bases had no gene match. The CDR3 sequence: CASSEGDRGSGELFF. CDR3 bases: TGTGCCAGCAGTGAAGGCGACAGGGGGTCCGGGGAGCTGTTTTTT.

This rearrangement joins TRBV11-2 to TRBJ2-5, with 7 positions matching TRBD1. Germline CDR1 and CDR2: SGHAT and FQNNGV. The length of the CDR3 is 13 residues. V shed 3 bases, J shed 5 bases, and the junction held 3 bases outside the gene matches. CDR3 nucleotide sequence: TGTGCCAGCAGCTTTACCAGGGGGGAGACCCAGTACTTC. It is translated as CASSFTRGETQYF. The whole variable domain, filled in from reference TRBV11-2 and TRBJ2-5, reads EAGVAQSPRYKIIEKRQSVAFWCNPISGHATLYWYQQILGQGPKLLIQFQNNGVVDDSQLPKDRFSAERLKGVDSTLKIQPAKLEDSAVYLCASSFTRGETQYFGPGTRLLVL.

This chain uses TRBV4-2 with TRBJ2-2, with D tentatively TRBD1 (5 bases). The V end was cut by 1 base, the J end by 1 base, with 10 bases between. This CDR3 is 16 amino acids long. Per germline, CDR1 LGHNA and CDR2 YNFKEQ. CDR3 sequence: CASSQGSQVNTGELFF. CDR3 nucleotides: TGTGCCAGCAGCCAAGGATCACAGGTGAACACCGGGGAGCTGTTTTTT.

This chain's CDR3 is CASSQVSGNQPQHF. CDR3 DNA: TGTGCCAGCAGCCAAGTCAGCGGCAATCAGCCCCAGCATTTT. V gene TRBV4-2 combines with J gene TRBJ1-5; D is unclear. The CDR3 has 14 amino acids. Trimming stripped 1 base from V and 2 bases from J, with 6 bases between. Per the germline V gene, CDR1 is LGHNA and CDR2 is YNFKEQ.

V and J are TRBV24-1 and TRBJ1-2; D is ambiguous. V lost 4 bases and J 2 bases, leaving 7 bases between the germline ends. This CDR3 is built from 13 residues. Germline CDR1 is KGHDR and CDR2 is SFDVKD. Here the CDR3 reads CATSEAQNYGYTF. The CDR3 DNA follows: TGTGCCACCAGTGAGGCACAGAACTATGGCTACACCTTC.

The V gene is TRBV4-3, the J gene TRBJ2-5; D might be TRBD2 (6 bases). The CDR3 length is 19 residues. Germline loops: CDR1 LGHNA, CDR2 YSLEER. Trimming stripped 4 bases from V and 0 bases from J, with 24 bases between. In nucleotides, the CDR3 is TGCGCCAGCAGCCGGACCTGGGGGAGTAGCGGAGTAAACCAAGAGACCCAGTACTTC. This translates into CASSRTWGSSGVNQETQYF.

The chain links TRBV29-1 to TRBJ1-1, with D possibly being TRBD1 (6 bases). Germline V CDR1 and CDR2: SQVTM, ANQGSEA. The CDR3 runs to 13 residues. Trimming removed 7 bases from V and 6 bases from J, with 18 bases in between. CDR3: CSGNTQGRPEAFF. The CDR3 coding sequence is TGCAGCGGCAACACCCAGGGGCGACCTGAAGCTTTCTTT.

This chain joins TRBV5-1 and TRBJ2-2; D is possibly TRBD2 (6 bases). Germline CDR1 reads SGHRS; CDR2 reads YFSETQ. V gave up 4 bases and J gave up 5 bases, with 15 bases separating them. There are 15 residues in the CDR3. This chain's CDR3 is CASSPGLQGTGELFF. The CDR3 bases are TGCGCCAGCAGCCCGGGACTCCAAGGGACCGGGGAGCTGTTTTTT. Using reference TRBV5-1 and TRBJ2-2 for the parts outside the CDR3, the full variable domain is KAGVTQTPRYLIKTRGQQVTLSCSPISGHRSVSWYQQTPGQGLQFLFEYFSETQRNKGNFPGRFSGRQFSNSRSEMNVSTLELGDSALYLCASSPGLQGTGELFFGEGSRLTVL.

CDR3 loop: CASSQGGPYGYTF. As DNA, the CDR3 is TGCGCCAGCAGCCAAGGGGGACCCTATGGCTACACCTTC. The rearrangement uses TRBV4-1 and TRBJ1-2; possibly TRBD1 for D (5 bases). The CDR3 loop spans 13 amino acids. The V gene lost 1 base and the J gene lost 4 bases, with 7 bases spanning the gap. CDR1 and CDR2 from the germline V gene are MGHRA and YSYEKL.

The V gene is TRBV4-2, the J gene TRBJ1-1; 7 nucleotides line up with TRBD1. V shed 1 base and J 0 bases; nucleotides not matched to a gene: 2. Germline lookup yields CDR1 LGHNA and CDR2 YNFKEQ. This CDR3 spans 15 amino acids. The CDR3 DNA reads as TGTGCCAGCAGCCAAGGGGGACAGATGAACACTGAAGCTTTCTTT. Protein sequence: CASSQGGQMNTEAFF.

Only one count was recorded for this clone. Here the CDR3 DNA reads TGTGCCAGCAGCTTACAACGGATGAACACTGAAGCTTTCTTT. Translation gives CASSLQRMNTEAFF. The chain joins TRBV5-8 to TRBJ1-1, with no clear D. The CDR3 extends over 14 amino acids. Trimming removed 2 bases from V and 0 bases from J, with 8 bases in between. Germline V gene lookup returns CDR1 SGHTS and CDR2 YDEGEE. Filled out from reference TRBV5-8 and TRBJ1-1, the complete variable domain reads EAGVTQSPTHLIKTRGQQATLRCSPISGHTSVYWYQQALGLGLQFLLWYDEGEERNRGNFPPRFSGRQFPNYSSELNVNALELEDSALYLCASSLQRMNTEAFFGQGTRLTVV.

The V gene is TRBV6-5, the J gene TRBJ1-2; 8 nucleotides match TRBD1. V shed 5 bases and J 4 bases; nucleotides not matched to a gene: 3. The germline gives CDR1 MNHEY, CDR2 SVGAGI. The CDR3 consists of 13 residues. CDR3 loop: CASSTTGGYGYTF. CDR3 DNA sequence: TGTGCCAGCAGTACCACAGGGGGCTATGGCTACACCTTC.

The CDR3: CASSLEDFETYLNRGSPLHF. The CDR3 region has the DNA TGTGCCAGCAGCTTGGAGGACTTCGAAACGTACCTAAACAGGGGGTCACCCCTCCACTTT. The genes are TRBV5-4 and TRBJ1-6; 8 nucleotides match TRBD1. The CDR3 totals 20 residues. V dropped 0 bases and J dropped 10; count of bases not matched to a gene: 21. Germline values: CDR1 SGHNT, CDR2 YYREEE (reference sequence).

The rearrangement links TRBV7-3 to TRBJ1-5; tentative D call: TRBD1 (6 bases). In germline, CDR1 is SGHTA, CDR2 FQGTGA. Trimming pared 6 bases from V and 1 base from J, leaving 10 bases between. The CDR3 has 14 residues. In DNA form, the CDR3 reads TGTGCCAGCAGTTTAGACAGGAGCAATCAGCCCCAGCATTTT. The encoded protein is CASSLDRSNQPQHF.

This chain links TRBV30 with TRBJ2-5, with TRBD2 as a possible D gene (5 bases). Germline lookup yields CDR1 GTSNPN and CDR2 SVGIG (reference sequence). This CDR3 region has 12 residues. V lost 8 bases to trimming and J lost 2 bases, with 12 bases between them. The CDR3 loop reads CALRGSQETQYF. CDR3 nucleotides: TGTGCCCTGAGAGGGAGTCAAGAGACCCAGTACTTC.

The chain has TRBV11-3 and TRBJ2-2; no clear D gene. Trimming stripped 2 bases from V and 7 bases from J, with 8 bases between. This CDR3 is 13 amino acids long. CDR1 is SGHNT and CDR2 is YENEEA in the germline V gene. CDR3 DNA: TGTGCCAGCAGCTTAATTCAAGGCGGGGAGCTGTTTTTT. Amino acid sequence: CASSLIQGGELFF. The variable domain in full, with the rest retrieved from reference TRBV11-3 and TRBJ2-2, is EAGVVQSPRYKIIEKKQPVAFWCNPISGHNTLYWYLQNLGQGPELLIRYENEEAVDDSQLPKDRFSAERLKGVDSTLKIQPAELGDSAVYLCASSLIQGGELFFGEGSRLTVL.

The table lists this clone with a few counts. The chain couples TRBV7-9 to TRBJ2-7, with D tentatively TRBD2 (5 bases). The CDR3 has 13 residues. Germline CDR1 SEHNR, CDR2 FQNEAQ (reference sequence). Trimming shortened V by 5 bases and J by 3 bases, and 11 bases separated the two germline ends. The chain's CDR3 is CASSVGRDYEQYF. The CDR3, as DNA: TGTGCCAGCAGCGTGGGCCGGGACTACGAGCAGTACTTC. Full variable domain (remainder filled in from reference TRBV7-9 and TRBJ2-7): DTGVSQNPRHKITKRGQNVTFRCDPISEHNRLYWYRQTLGQGPEFLTYFQNEAQLEKSRLLSDRFSAERPKGSFSTLEIQRTEQGDSAMYLCASSVGRDYEQYFGPGTRLTVT.

V usage is TRBV19 and J usage is TRBJ2-2, with a tentative D call TRBD2 (7 bases). Germline V gene lookup returns CDR1 LNHDA and CDR2 SQIVND (reference sequence). The CDR3 is 13 amino acids. Trimming took 6 bases from V and 4 from J, leaving 9 bases between them. As DNA, the CDR3 is TGTGCCAGTAGGGGGGGGCTCACCGGGGAGCTGTTTTTT. This gives the protein CASRGGLTGELFF. Variable domain in full (rest from reference TRBV19 and TRBJ2-2): DGGITQSPKYLFRKEGQNVTLSCEQNLNHDAMYWYRQDPGQGLRLIYYSQIVNDFQKGDIAEGYSVSREKKESFPLTVTSAQKNPTAFYLCASRGGLTGELFFGEGSRLTVL.

The chain links TRBV19 to TRBJ2-7, with TRBD1 matching 8 bases. The trim removed 5 bases at V and 3 bases at J, leaving 9 bases unmatched. Germline values: CDR1 LNHDA, CDR2 SQIVND (reference sequence). This CDR3 region has 15 residues. CDR3 in amino acids: CASSETDREGYEQYF. The CDR3 DNA reads as TGTGCCAGTAGTGAAACGGACAGGGAAGGCTACGAGCAGTACTTC.

CDR3: CASRKGGGLNEQYF. The DNA for the CDR3 is TGCGCCAGCAGAAAGGGAGGGGGCCTAAACGAGCAGTACTTC. This chain links TRBV5-1 with TRBJ2-7, with D perhaps TRBD1 or TRBD2 (7 bases each). This CDR3 spans 14 amino acids. The germline V gene has CDR1 SGHRS and CDR2 YFSETQ. Trimming left V 5 bases short and J 5 bases short, with 17 bases between.

This chain uses TRBV5-6 with TRBJ2-7; 9 nucleotides match TRBD1. CDR1 and CDR2 (germline): SGHDT, YYEEEE. V shed 4 bases, J shed 1 base, and the junction held 3 bases outside the gene matches. This CDR3 comprises 14 residues. The DNA for the CDR3 is TGTGCCAGCAGCAAGGACAGGGGTTCCTACGAGCAGTACTTC. This codes for CASSKDRGSYEQYF.

J is TRBJ2-7 and V is TRBV11-2; 8 nucleotides line up with TRBD1. Germline loops: CDR1 SGHAT, CDR2 FQNNGV. Trimming cost V 4 bases and J 3 bases; bases outside gene matches: 8. The CDR3 runs to 15 residues. In nucleotides, the CDR3 is TGTGCCAGCAGCTCCACAGACGGACAGGGCTACGAGCAGTACTTC. Protein: CASSSTDGQGYEQYF.

The J gene is TRBJ1-2, the V gene TRBV5-1; D is uncertain. Trimming left V 7 bases short and J 4 bases short, with 20 bases between. Germline assignment: CDR1 SGHRS and CDR2 YFSETQ. The CDR3 spans 15 residues. The CDR3 bases are TGCGCCAGCCAATTATCTGGGATGCCTAGCTATGGCTACACCTTC. Amino acids: CASQLSGMPSYGYTF.

This chain links TRBV3-1 (or the pseudogene TRBV3-2) with TRBJ1-3; D is undetermined. Germline-derived CDR1 and CDR2 are LGHDT and YNNKEL (reference sequence). Deletions cut 0 bases from V and 1 base from J, with 7 bases between. The length of the CDR3 is 15 residues. The CDR3 bases are TGTGCCAGCAGCCAAGATTCAGTTTCTGGAAACACCATATATTTT. This gives the protein CASSQDSVSGNTIYF.